These 12 T cell receptor beta chains came from one sample sequenced in a study of blood T cells in healthy people across ages (dated by TCRdb to between 2014 and 2016). The library was prepared using 5' RACE. These reads were obtained on an Illumina HiSeq 2500. A second PCR of about 6 to 12 cycles was run with a J-beta primer mix and a sample-barcoded 5' primer. TCRdb's own reprocessing of the public reads used fastp at Q25 and MiXCR and kept productive beta chains. A single entry per CDR3 protein holds the most common genes and DNA from its merged rows. The sample contains approximately 1,000,000 distinct CDR3 sequences, roughly two fifths of them found a single time. In total, the top ten clones hold over 10% of the sample. Sequencing was carried out using blood. The receptor source for this set is a man aged 18 to 30 in good health.

The rearrangement links TRBV7-8 to TRBJ1-4, with a tentative D call TRBD1 (5 bases). From germline, CDR1 is SGHVS and CDR2 FQNEAQ. The V end lost 3 bases, the J end lost 5 bases, and 13 bases lay between the germline ends. This CDR3 is 15 amino acids long. The CDR3: CASSFSAGKNEKLFF. CDR3 DNA: TGTGCCAGCAGCTTCTCAGCAGGGAAGAATGAAAAACTGTTTTTT.

This chain joins TRBV20-1 and TRBJ2-1; no reliable D call. The ends were cut back, 5 bases at V and 6 bases at J, with 17 bases in the middle. From germline, CDR1 is DFQATT and CDR2 SNEGSKA (reference sequence). This CDR3 comprises 14 residues. The CDR3 reads CSASSKDLRNEQFF. The CDR3 nucleotides read TGCAGTGCTTCCTCCAAGGACCTACGCAATGAGCAGTTCTTC.

This chain uses TRBV27 with TRBJ1-5; 9 bases match TRBD1. The germline V gene encodes CDR1 MNHEY and CDR2 SMNVEV (reference sequence). V was pared by 6 bases and J by 6 bases, with 9 bases of the junction left unmatched. There are 15 residues in the CDR3. The CDR3 loop reads CASRTTGGPSQPQHF. In DNA form, the CDR3 reads TGTGCCAGCAGAACAACAGGGGGCCCTTCTCAGCCCCAGCATTTT.

This clonotype came up a few times. The gene calls are TRBV6-1 and TRBJ1-6, with a possible D match to TRBD1 (5 bases). Trimming left V 5 bases short and J 6 bases short, with 17 bases between. There are 16 residues in the CDR3. CDR1 and CDR2 from the germline V gene are MNHNS and SASEGT. The CDR3 reads CASSLSGIQGNSPLHF. CDR3 nucleotides: TGTGCCAGCAGTTTGAGTGGAATTCAGGGTAATTCACCCCTCCACTTT.

The chain recombines TRBV15 with TRBJ2-7; D perhaps matches TRBD1 (5 bases). The closer fit of TRBJ2-5 to the DNA end suggests the J call may be wrong. This CDR3 spans 15 amino acids. CDR1 is LNHNV and CDR2 is YYDKDF in the germline V gene (reference sequence). The CDR3 is CATSSGLGHISTQYF. The CDR3 coding sequence is TGTGCCACCAGCAGCGGTTTAGGACATATATCGACCCAGTACTTC.

The sample holds a few counts of this clonotype. The rearrangement uses TRBV12-3 or TRBV12-4 and TRBJ2-7, with D unclear. V was cut by 2 bases and J by 2 bases, with 10 bases left in between. The length of the CDR3 is 14 residues. The CDR3 loop reads CASSLWAVAYEQYF. As DNA, the CDR3 is TGTGCCAGCAGTTTATGGGCGGTAGCCTACGAGCAGTACTTC.

J is TRBJ2-7 and V is TRBV13; D call uncertain. Germline V gene data show CDR1 as PRHDT and CDR2 as FYEKMQ (reference sequence). V lost 4 bases, J lost 3 bases, and 16 bases lay in between. This CDR3 has 15 residues. CDR3: CASSSLVTGVYEQYF. DNA for the CDR3: TGTGCCAGCAGCTCCCTTGTAACTGGGGTCTACGAGCAGTACTTC.

This clonotype occurred a few times. The gene calls are TRBV7-2 and TRBJ2-5; D may be TRBD1 (5 bases). Germline loops: CDR1 SGHTA, CDR2 FQGNSA. The CDR3 runs to 14 residues. The germline V and J ends were trimmed by 1 base and 5 bases, with 11 bases remaining between them. CDR3 nucleotide sequence: TGTGCCAGCAGCTTAGGCAGGGATAGGGAGACCCAGTACTTC. Its translation: CASSLGRDRETQYF.

This clonotype was counted between two and nine times. The chain recombines TRBV27 with TRBJ2-2; possible D gene TRBD2, 5 bases. The length of the CDR3 is 15 residues. The ends were cut back, 2 bases at V and 2 bases at J, with 9 bases in the middle. Per the germline V gene, CDR1 is MNHEY and CDR2 is SMNVEV (reference sequence). CDR3 sequence (DNA): TGTGCCAGCAGTTTAGAGGGTCTAAACACCGGGGAGCTGTTTTTT. Translated: CASSLEGLNTGELFF.

This clonotype has a handful of counts. The gene calls are TRBV9 and TRBJ2-5; 7 nucleotides line up with TRBD1. Per the germline V gene, CDR1 is SGDLS and CDR2 is YYNGEE. Germline trimming cut 4 bases from V and 4 bases from J; bases unmatched to any gene: 7. The CDR3 is 14 residues long. CDR3 loop: CASSRGQEGETQYF. The CDR3 bases are TGTGCCAGCAGCCGCGGACAGGAAGGAGAGACCCAGTACTTC.

This clonotype was observed a few times. As DNA, the CDR3 is TGTGCCAGCAGCTTAAAGAAGGGCAGGGGGAGCGAGCAGTACTTC. It yields the protein CASSLKKGRGSEQYF. V usage is TRBV7-9 and J usage is TRBJ2-7, with 7 positions matching TRBD1. J gave up 6 bases and V 2 bases, and 10 bases lay outside the gene matches. CDR1 SEHNR and CDR2 FQNEAQ come from the germline V gene (reference sequence). This CDR3 is 15 amino acids long.

This chain links TRBV29-1 with TRBJ2-7; D remains ambiguous. This CDR3 is 11 amino acids long. Germline values: CDR1 SQVTM, CDR2 ANQGSEA. Trimming removed 7 bases from V and 3 bases from J, with 10 bases in between. CDR3 coding DNA: TGCAGCGGACCTTTAGACTACGAGCAGTACTTC. Amino acid sequence: CSGPLDYEQYF.